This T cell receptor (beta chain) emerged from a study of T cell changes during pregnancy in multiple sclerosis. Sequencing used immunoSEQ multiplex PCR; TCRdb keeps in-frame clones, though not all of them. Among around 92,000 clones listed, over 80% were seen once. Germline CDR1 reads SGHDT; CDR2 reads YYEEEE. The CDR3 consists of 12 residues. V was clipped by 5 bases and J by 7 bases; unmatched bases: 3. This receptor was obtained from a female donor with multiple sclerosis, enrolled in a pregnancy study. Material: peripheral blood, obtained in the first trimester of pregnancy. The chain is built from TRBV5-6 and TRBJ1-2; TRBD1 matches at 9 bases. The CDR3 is CASRGTGIGYTF. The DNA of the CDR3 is TGTGCCAGCAGGGGGACAGGGATTGGCTACACCTTC.